Each of the 18 T cell receptor beta chains below was sequenced from the same sample in a study of CD8 T cells in ankylosing spondylitis. TCRdb used MiXCR to reprocess the 5' RACE reads, holding one entry per CDR3 protein. The sample includes 25,000 or so distinct CDR3 sequences, roughly 7.3% of them seen just once. Specimen: blood. These receptors all come from a male donor with ankylosing spondylitis or in good health (not recorded which).

This clonotype was seen a handful of times. V and J are TRBV20-1 and TRBJ2-5; the match to TRBD2 covers 13 bases. Germline V lookup: CDR1 DFQATT, CDR2 SNEGSKA (reference sequence). Losses at the gene ends were 5 bases for V and 0 bases for J; bases not matched to a gene: 6. The length of the CDR3 is 16 residues. For the CDR3, the DNA is TGCAGTGCTCCCGGACTAGCGGGAGTACACCAAGAGACCCAGTACTTC. Translating gives CSAPGLAGVHQETQYF.

This chain links TRBV20-1 with TRBJ2-7; 9 nucleotides agree with TRBD1. This CDR3 is 12 amino acids long. The junction had 2 bases not matched to a gene; V was cut back by 4 bases and J by 4 bases. The germline V gene encodes CDR1 DFQATT and CDR2 SNEGSKA (reference sequence). This CDR3 reads CSANDRGYEQYF. The CDR3, as DNA: TGCAGTGCTAACGACAGGGGGTACGAGCAGTACTTC.

This clonotype has just a few counts. V and J are TRBV7-2 and TRBJ2-2; no clear D. CDR1 and CDR2 (germline): SGHTA, FQGNSA. The CDR3 loop spans 12 amino acids. V lost 2 bases and J lost 6, with 4 bases in between. The CDR3 DNA reads as TGTGCCAGCAGCTTATCTGCCGGGGAGCTGTTTTTT. This encodes CASSLSAGELFF.

This clonotype was counted ten times or more. In DNA, the CDR3 is TGTGCCACCAGTGGAGACGGCCCCAATCAGCCCCAGCATTTT. Translation: CATSGDGPNQPQHF. The chain employs TRBV24-1 and TRBJ1-5; D is unresolved. Germline V gene sequence: CDR1 KGHDR, CDR2 SFDVKD. Trimming stripped 5 bases from V and 3 bases from J, with 10 bases between. CDR3 length equals 14 residues.

This clonotype has more than one count but fewer than ten. The J gene is TRBJ2-1, the V gene TRBV3-1; D is possibly TRBD1 (6 bases). Germline V gene data show CDR1 as LGHDT and CDR2 as YNNKEL (reference sequence). Deletions cut 0 bases from V and 6 bases from J, with 24 bases between. The CDR3 is 19 amino acids. CDR3 nucleotides: TGTGCCAGCAGCCAAGATGCGGTTGGGGCTAGGGGGAGCCCCAATGAGCAGTTCTTC. It specifies CASSQDAVGARGSPNEQFF.

The table lists this clonotype with a few counts. The rearrangement joins TRBV5-1 to TRBJ2-5; no firm D call. The V gene lost 0 bases and the J gene lost 7 bases, with 16 bases spanning the gap. In germline, CDR1 is SGHRS, CDR2 YFSETQ. This CDR3 spans 15 amino acids. This CDR3 is CASSLAVGADGTQYF. The CDR3 DNA follows: TGCGCCAGCAGCTTGGCCGTCGGTGCGGATGGGACCCAGTACTTC. The full variable domain, rest sourced from reference TRBV5-1 and TRBJ2-5, is KAGVTQTPRYLIKTRGQQVTLSCSPISGHRSVSWYQQTPGQGLQFLFEYFSETQRNKGNFPGRFSGRQFSNSRSEMNVSTLELGDSALYLCASSLAVGADGTQYFGPGTRLLVL.

In this sample, this clonotype turned up a few times. V is TRBV27 and J is TRBJ2-4, with TRBD1 as a possible D gene (6 bases). The CDR3 is 13 residues long. Trimming removed 6 bases at V and 7 bases at J, with 13 bases between. Germline CDR1 is MNHEY and CDR2 is SMNVEV (reference sequence). CDR3 sequence reads: CASSLQGINIQYF. CDR3 coding DNA: TGTGCCAGCAGCCTACAGGGAATTAACATTCAGTACTTC.

This clonotype turned up a few times. The V and J genes are TRBV7-9 and TRBJ1-1; D not certain. CDR3 size: 15 residues. The V end was cut by 3 bases, the J end by 4 bases, with 15 bases between. Germline lookup yields CDR1 SEHNR and CDR2 FQNEAQ (reference sequence). CDR3 nucleotide sequence: TGTGCCAGCAGCTTTGGTCAGAGGGTGGGCACTGAAGCTTTCTTT. Its protein product is CASSFGQRVGTEAFF.

This clonotype was recorded at least ten times. The chain combines TRBV11-2 with TRBJ2-1; D gene unclear. The germline CDR1 and CDR2 sequences are SGHAT and FQNNGV. CDR3 length: 15 residues. V lost 3 bases and J 1 base, leaving 10 bases between the germline ends. Here the CDR3 DNA reads TGTGCCAGCAGCTTCCGGACCCCGTCCTACAATGAGCAGTTCTTC. Translating it yields CASSFRTPSYNEQFF.

This clonotype has a handful of counts. This sequence joins TRBV29-1 and TRBJ2-3; 7 bases are a match to TRBD1. The CDR3 sequence is 13 residues long. Germline CDR1 reads SQVTM; CDR2 reads ANQGSEA. V lost 4 bases, J lost 5 bases, and 6 bases stayed unmatched. CDR3 residues: CSVVAGGEDTQYF. CDR3 coding DNA: TGCAGCGTTGTGGCAGGGGGAGAAGATACGCAGTATTTT.

This clonotype appeared many times. This sequence joins TRBV29-1 and TRBJ2-6; D is uncertain. V lost 4 bases and J lost 10, with 8 bases in between. The CDR3 sequence is 11 residues long. From germline, CDR1 is SQVTM and CDR2 ANQGSEA. CDR3 residues: CSVGERNVLTF. The DNA for the CDR3 is TGCAGCGTTGGGGAAAGGAACGTCCTGACTTTC.

The chain is built from TRBV30 and TRBJ1-2; TRBD1 is a possible D gene (5 bases). V was clipped by 5 bases and J by 2 bases, with 12 bases between them. This CDR3 has 13 amino acids. Germline V gene lookup returns CDR1 GTSNPN and CDR2 SVGIG (reference sequence). The CDR3 coding sequence is TGTGCCTGGCGGATAGACAGCAACTATGGCTACACCTTC. Protein product: CAWRIDSNYGYTF.

V and J are TRBV29-1 and TRBJ2-3; 8 nucleotides line up with TRBD2. V lost 7 bases to trimming and J lost 0 bases; unmatched junction nucleotides: 6. Germline CDR1 reads SQVTM; CDR2 reads ANQGSEA. The CDR3 sequence is 14 residues long. The CDR3 nucleotides are TGCAGCGCCGTACTAGCGGAGAGCACAGATACGCAGTATTTT. It encodes CSAVLAESTDTQYF.

The chain couples TRBV7-2 to TRBJ2-1; TRBD1 agrees at 7 bases. The V gene's germline CDR1 is SGHTA and CDR2 FQGNSA. J was trimmed by 6 bases and V by 1 base; bases with no gene match: 3. CDR3 length: 14 amino acids. The CDR3 loop is CASSLGQGRNEQFF. Here the CDR3 DNA reads TGTGCCAGCAGCTTAGGACAGGGTCGCAATGAGCAGTTCTTC.

This chain uses TRBV14 with TRBJ1-1; no reliable D call. Germline-derived CDR1 and CDR2 are SGHDN and FVKESK. The ends were cut back, 4 bases at V and 5 bases at J, with 14 bases in the middle. The CDR3 contains 14 residues. In DNA form, the CDR3 reads TGTGCCAGCAGCCGATTAGAGCGGAGTACTGAAGCTTTCTTT. Its translation: CASSRLERSTEAFF.

J is TRBJ2-2 and V is TRBV7-7; D may correspond to TRBD1 or TRBD2 (5 bases each). V dropped 5 bases and J dropped 0 bases, with 10 bases sitting between them. The CDR3 is made up of 15 amino acids. Germline V gene data show CDR1 as SSHAT and CDR2 as FNYEAQ (reference sequence). The DNA of the CDR3 is TGTGCCAGCAGCCGGACGGGACCGAACACCGGGGAGCTGTTTTTT. Its protein product is CASSRTGPNTGELFF. The full variable domain, its missing parts supplied by reference TRBV7-7 and TRBJ2-2, is GAGVSQSPRYKVTKRGQDVTLRCDPISSHATLYWYQQALGQGPEFLTYFNYEAQPDKSGLPSDRFSAERPEGSISTLTIQRTEQRDSAMYRCASSRTGPNTGELFFGEGSRLTVL.

The CDR3 coding sequence is TGCAGCGCCGCACCCCCGGGGGAGACCCAGTACTTC. Amino acids: CSAAPPGETQYF. The V and J genes are TRBV29-1 and TRBJ2-5; D is possibly TRBD2 (5 bases). The CDR3 runs to 12 residues. Trimming left V 7 bases short and J 5 bases short, with 14 bases between. Germline V gene data show CDR1 as SQVTM and CDR2 as ANQGSEA. The variable domain in full, completed from reference TRBV29-1 and TRBJ2-5, reads SAVISQKPSRDICQRGTSLTIQCQVDSQVTMMFWYRQQPGQSLTLIATANQGSEATYESGFVIDKFPISRPNLTFSTLTVSNMSPEDSSIYLCSAAPPGETQYFGPGTRLLVL.

This clonotype has only a few counts. The chain combines TRBV12-3 or TRBV12-4 with TRBJ2-2; 14 positions agree with TRBD2. J gave up 4 bases and V 6 bases, and 13 bases lay outside the gene matches. The CDR3 covers 19 residues. This CDR3 reads CASRPGLAGVPGGTGELFF. As DNA, the CDR3 is TGTGCCAGCAGGCCGGGACTAGCGGGAGTACCCGGTGGCACCGGGGAGCTGTTTTTT.